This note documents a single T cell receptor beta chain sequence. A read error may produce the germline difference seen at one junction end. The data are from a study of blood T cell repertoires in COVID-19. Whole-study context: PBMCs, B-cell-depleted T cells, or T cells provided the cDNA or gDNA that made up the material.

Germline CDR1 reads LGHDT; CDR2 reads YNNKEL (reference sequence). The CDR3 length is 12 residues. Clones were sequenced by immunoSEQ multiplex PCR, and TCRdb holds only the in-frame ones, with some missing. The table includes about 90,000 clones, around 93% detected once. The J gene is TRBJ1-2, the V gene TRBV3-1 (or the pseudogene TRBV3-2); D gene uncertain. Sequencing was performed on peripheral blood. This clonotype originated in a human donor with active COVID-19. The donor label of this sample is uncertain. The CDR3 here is CASSQEVTPGAF. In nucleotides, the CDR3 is TGTGCCAGCAGCCAAGAAGTTACACCAGGCGCCTTC.